The sequence of this T cell receptor (beta chain) was determined in a study of tumor and adjacent non-tumor tissue in lung cancer. Across the whole study: Histology: around 13 adenocarcinoma, a couple of squamous cell carcinoma, 1 small cell lung cancer. The patients, approximately 9 men and roughly 5 women, were roughly 30 to 85 with stage I to III disease.

The library came from three nested PCR rounds adapted from ARM-PCR protocols. A single record per CDR3 protein comes from TCRdb applying MiXCR to the multiplex PCR reads. The sample records approximately 120,000 distinct CDR3 sequences, roughly three fifths being singletons. This clonotype was seen at least ten times. Its cognate antigen is unknown. Broader study findings: Normal lung showed higher cumulative top 100 clone frequency than tumor. Compared with tumor, normal lung showed significantly lower TCR diversity.

The CDR3 contains 15 residues. Trimming took 1 base from V and 1 from J; bases not matched to a gene: 1. Germline V gene sequence: CDR1 SNHLY, CDR2 FYNNEI. This sample's RNA came from whole unsorted tissue. This non-tumor lung sample came from over 3 cm beyond the tumor edge. The sequenced sample was distant non-tumor lung tissue. The rearrangement joins TRBV2 to TRBJ1-5; 7 bases are shared with TRBD1. This TCR derives from a man aged 60-69 years with non-small cell lung cancer. The CDR3 DNA reads as TGTGCCAGCAGTGAAGAGGGGGCGAGCAATCAGCCCCAGCATTTT. This encodes CASSEEGASNQPQHF.